The clone carrying this T cell receptor beta chain was seen many times. The target antigen is unknown. In the original processing: Clinicopathological groups differed in CDR3, with these differences serving to build a distant-metastasis classifier for papillary thyroid cancer. MiXCR reprocessed the PCR reads for TCRdb. It is TCRdb's table, rather than the study itself, that gives the V and J calls and clone size. Of approximately 5,900 clones listed, 20% to 30% are singletons. Trimming removed 5 bases from V and 0 bases from J, with 8 bases in between. The germline CDR1 and CDR2 sequences are MNHNS and SASEGT. The CDR3 spans 15 residues. The entry originates in a study of metastatic and nonmetastatic thyroid tumors. About the study: Repertoires from malignant and benign thyroid patients were compared across blood and tumor or nodule tissue.

Broader study findings: Malignant thyroid tumors reportedly had TCR beta diversity that was significantly higher than in benign nodules, in blood and tumor.

Not a single patient had been given any form of treatment at any point before undergoing thyroid surgery. The sample consisted of adjacent normal tissue. The genes are TRBV6-1 and TRBJ2-6; D is unresolved. The TCR was taken from a male donor with papillary thyroid cancer or a benign thyroid nodule (not recorded which). Some clones in this sample may be carry-over from other donors' samples. CDR3 bases: TGTGCCAGCAGTTTCCAGGACTCTGGGGCCAACGTCCTGACTTTC. It translates to CASSFQDSGANVLTF.